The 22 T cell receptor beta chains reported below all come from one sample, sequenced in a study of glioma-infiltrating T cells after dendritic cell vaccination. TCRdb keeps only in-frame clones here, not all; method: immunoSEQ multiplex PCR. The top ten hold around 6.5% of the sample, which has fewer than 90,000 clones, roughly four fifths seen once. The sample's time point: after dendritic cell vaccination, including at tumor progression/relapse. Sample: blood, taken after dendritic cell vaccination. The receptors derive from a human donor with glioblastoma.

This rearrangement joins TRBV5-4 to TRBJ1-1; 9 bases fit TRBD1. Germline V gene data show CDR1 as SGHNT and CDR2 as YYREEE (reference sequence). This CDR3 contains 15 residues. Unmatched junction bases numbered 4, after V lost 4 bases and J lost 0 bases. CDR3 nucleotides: TGTGCCAGCAGCCTCGGACAGGGGATGAACACTGAAGCTTTCTTT. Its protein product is CASSLGQGMNTEAFF.

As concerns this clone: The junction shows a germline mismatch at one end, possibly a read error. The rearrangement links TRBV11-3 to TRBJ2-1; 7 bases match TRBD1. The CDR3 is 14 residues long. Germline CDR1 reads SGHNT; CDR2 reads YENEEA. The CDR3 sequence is CASSLDRAYNEQFF. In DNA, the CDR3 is TGTGCCAGCAGTTTAGACAGGGCCTACAATGAGCAGTTCTTC.

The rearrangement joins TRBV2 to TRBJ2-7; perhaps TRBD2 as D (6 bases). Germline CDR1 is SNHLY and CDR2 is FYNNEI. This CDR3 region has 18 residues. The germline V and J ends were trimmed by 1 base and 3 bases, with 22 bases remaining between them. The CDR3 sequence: CASSEGVGGDSLDYEQYF. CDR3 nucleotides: TGTGCCAGCAGTGAAGGGGTGGGGGGAGACTCATTGGACTACGAGCAGTACTTC.

The CDR3 reads CASSLVGGANEQFF. DNA for the CDR3: TGTGCCAGCAGCTTAGTCGGCGGAGCCAATGAGCAGTTCTTC. V is TRBV11-2 and J is TRBJ2-1; D unresolved. Germline CDR1 reads SGHAT; CDR2 reads FQNNGV. This CDR3 has 14 residues. V gave up 1 base and J gave up 6 bases, with 10 bases separating them. Based on the CDR3 plus reference TRBV11-2 and TRBJ2-1, the full variable domain is EAGVAQSPRYKIIEKRQSVAFWCNPISGHATLYWYQQILGQGPKLLIQFQNNGVVDDSQLPKDRFSAERLKGVDSTLKIQPAKLEDSAVYLCASSLVGGANEQFFGPGTRLTVL.

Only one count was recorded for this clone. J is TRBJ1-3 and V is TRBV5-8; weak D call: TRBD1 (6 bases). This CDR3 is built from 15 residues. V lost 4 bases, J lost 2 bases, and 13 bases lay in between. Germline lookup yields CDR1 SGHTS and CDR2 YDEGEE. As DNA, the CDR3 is TGTGCCAGCAGCACCGATGGGGGCCCTGGAAACACCATATATTTT. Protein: CASSTDGGPGNTIYF.

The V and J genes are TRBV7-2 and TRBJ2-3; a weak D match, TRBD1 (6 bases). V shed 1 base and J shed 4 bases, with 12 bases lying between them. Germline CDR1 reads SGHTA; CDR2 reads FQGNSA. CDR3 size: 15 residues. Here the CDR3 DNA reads TGTGCCAGCAGCTTAGTGTCAGGGGTGGCAGATACGCAGTATTTT. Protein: CASSLVSGVADTQYF.

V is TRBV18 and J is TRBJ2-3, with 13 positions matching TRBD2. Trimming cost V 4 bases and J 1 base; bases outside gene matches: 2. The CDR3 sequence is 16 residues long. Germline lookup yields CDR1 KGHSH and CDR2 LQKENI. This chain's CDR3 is CASSLGTSGGTDTQYF. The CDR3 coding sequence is TGTGCCAGCTCACTCGGGACTAGCGGGGGCACAGATACGCAGTATTTT. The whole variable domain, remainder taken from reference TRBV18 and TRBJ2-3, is NAGVMQNPRHLVRRRGQEARLRCSPMKGHSHVYWYRQLPEEGLKFMVYLQKENIIDESGMPKERFSAEFPKEGPSILRIQQVVRGDSAAYFCASSLGTSGGTDTQYFGPGTRLTVL.

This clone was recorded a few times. The CDR3 region is CASSNTRPPQPPRDYSGNTIYF. For the CDR3, the DNA is TGTGCCAGCAGCAACACTCGACCCCCACAACCTCCGCGGGATTACTCTGGAAACACCATATATTTT. The gene calls are TRBV21-1 and TRBJ1-3. TRBV21-1 is flagged as a pseudogene. There are 22 residues in the CDR3.

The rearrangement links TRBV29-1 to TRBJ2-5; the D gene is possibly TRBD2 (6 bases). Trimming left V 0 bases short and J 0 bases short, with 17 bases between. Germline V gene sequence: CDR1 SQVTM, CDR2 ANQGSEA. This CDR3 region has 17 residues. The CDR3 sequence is CSVEELVAGRNQETQYF. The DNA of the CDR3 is TGCAGCGTTGAAGAGTTGGTGGCGGGGCGAAACCAAGAGACCCAGTACTTC.

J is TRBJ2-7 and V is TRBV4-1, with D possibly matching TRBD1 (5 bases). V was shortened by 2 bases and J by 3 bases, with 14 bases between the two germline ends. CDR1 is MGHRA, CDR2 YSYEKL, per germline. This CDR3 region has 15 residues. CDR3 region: CASSQLDSSNYEQYF. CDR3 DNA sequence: TGCGCCAGCAGCCAACTTGACAGCTCCAACTACGAGCAGTACTTC.

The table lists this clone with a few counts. The CDR3 here is CASSYLDRGLTEAFF. CDR3 in DNA: TGTGCCAGCAGTTATTTAGACAGGGGGCTCACTGAAGCTTTCTTT. This chain uses TRBV6-5 with TRBJ1-1; 10 bases agree with TRBD1. The CDR3 has 15 residues. Germline V gene sequence: CDR1 MNHEY, CDR2 SVGAGI. Trimming cost V 3 bases and J 4 bases; bases outside gene matches: 5.

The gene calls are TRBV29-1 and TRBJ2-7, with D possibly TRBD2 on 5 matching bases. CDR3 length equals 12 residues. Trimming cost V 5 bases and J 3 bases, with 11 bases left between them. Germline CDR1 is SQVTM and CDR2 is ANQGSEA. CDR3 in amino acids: CSVRVGSYEQYF. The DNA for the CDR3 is TGCAGCGTTAGGGTAGGGAGCTACGAGCAGTACTTC.

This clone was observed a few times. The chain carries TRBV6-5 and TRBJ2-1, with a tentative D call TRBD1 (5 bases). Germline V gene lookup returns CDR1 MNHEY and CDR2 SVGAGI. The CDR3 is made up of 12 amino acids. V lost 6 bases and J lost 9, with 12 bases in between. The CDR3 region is CASRYQGTEQFF. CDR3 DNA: TGTGCCAGCAGGTACCAGGGTACTGAGCAGTTCTTC.

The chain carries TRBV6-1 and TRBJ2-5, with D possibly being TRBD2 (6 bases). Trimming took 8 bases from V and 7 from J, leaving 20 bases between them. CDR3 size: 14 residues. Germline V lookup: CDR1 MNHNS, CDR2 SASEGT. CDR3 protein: CASLPAGLGGTQYF. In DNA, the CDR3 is TGTGCCAGCCTCCCGGCAGGCCTGGGGGGGACCCAGTACTTC.

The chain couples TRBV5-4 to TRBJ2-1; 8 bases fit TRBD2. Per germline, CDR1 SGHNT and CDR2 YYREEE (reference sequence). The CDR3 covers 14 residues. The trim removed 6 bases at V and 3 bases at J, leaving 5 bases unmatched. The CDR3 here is CASTLAEDYNEQFF. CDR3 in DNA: TGTGCCAGCACACTAGCGGAGGACTACAATGAGCAGTTCTTC. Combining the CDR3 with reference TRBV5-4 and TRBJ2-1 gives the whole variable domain ETGVTQSPTHLIKTRGQQVTLRCSSQSGHNTVSWYQQALGQGPQFIFQYYREEENGRGNFPPRFSGLQFPNYSSELNVNALELDDSALYLCASTLAEDYNEQFFGPGTRLTVL.

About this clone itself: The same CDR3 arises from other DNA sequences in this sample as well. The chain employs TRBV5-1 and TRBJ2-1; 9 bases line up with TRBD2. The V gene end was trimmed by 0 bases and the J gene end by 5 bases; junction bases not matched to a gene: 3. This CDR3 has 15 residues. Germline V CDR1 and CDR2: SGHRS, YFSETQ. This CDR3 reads CASSLDSGGNNEQFF. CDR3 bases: TGCGCCAGCAGCTTGGATAGCGGGGGTAACAATGAGCAGTTCTTC.

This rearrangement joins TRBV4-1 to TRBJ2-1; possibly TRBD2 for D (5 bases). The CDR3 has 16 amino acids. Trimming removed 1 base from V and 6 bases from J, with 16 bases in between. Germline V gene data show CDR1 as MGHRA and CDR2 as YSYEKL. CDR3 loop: CASSQGPGGPTNEQFF. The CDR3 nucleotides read TGCGCCAGCAGCCAAGGCCCTGGCGGGCCTACCAATGAGCAGTTCTTC.

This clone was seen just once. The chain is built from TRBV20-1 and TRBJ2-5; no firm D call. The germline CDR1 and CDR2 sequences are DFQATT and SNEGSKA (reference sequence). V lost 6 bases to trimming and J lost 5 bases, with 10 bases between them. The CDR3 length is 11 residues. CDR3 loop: CSASRSETQYF. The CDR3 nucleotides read TGCAGTGCGAGCCGATCTGAGACCCAGTACTTC.

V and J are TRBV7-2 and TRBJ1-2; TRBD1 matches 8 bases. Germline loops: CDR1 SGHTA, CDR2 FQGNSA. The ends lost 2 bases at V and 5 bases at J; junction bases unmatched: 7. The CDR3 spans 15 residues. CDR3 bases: TGTGCCAGCAGCTTAAGCCAGGGGGCGGTGTATGGCTACACCTTC. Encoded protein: CASSLSQGAVYGYTF.

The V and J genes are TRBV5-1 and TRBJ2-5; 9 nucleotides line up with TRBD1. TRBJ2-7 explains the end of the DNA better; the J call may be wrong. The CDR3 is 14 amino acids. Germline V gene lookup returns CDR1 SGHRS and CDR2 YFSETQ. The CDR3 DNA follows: TGCGCCAGCAGCGCCGGACAGGGGCACTACGAGCAGTACTTC. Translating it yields CASSAGQGHYEQYF.

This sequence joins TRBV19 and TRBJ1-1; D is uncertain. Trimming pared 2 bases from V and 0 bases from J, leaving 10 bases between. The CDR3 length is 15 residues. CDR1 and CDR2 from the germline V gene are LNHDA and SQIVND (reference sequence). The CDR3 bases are TGTGCCAGTAGTATAATGGGCGGGGTGAACACTGAAGCTTTCTTT. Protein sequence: CASSIMGGVNTEAFF.

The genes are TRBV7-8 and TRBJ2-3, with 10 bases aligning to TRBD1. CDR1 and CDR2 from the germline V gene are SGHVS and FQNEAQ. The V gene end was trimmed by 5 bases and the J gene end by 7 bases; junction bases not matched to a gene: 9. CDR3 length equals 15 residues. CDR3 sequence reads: CASSHRDRGINTQYF. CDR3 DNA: TGTGCCAGCAGCCACCGGGACAGGGGAATTAATACGCAGTATTTT.